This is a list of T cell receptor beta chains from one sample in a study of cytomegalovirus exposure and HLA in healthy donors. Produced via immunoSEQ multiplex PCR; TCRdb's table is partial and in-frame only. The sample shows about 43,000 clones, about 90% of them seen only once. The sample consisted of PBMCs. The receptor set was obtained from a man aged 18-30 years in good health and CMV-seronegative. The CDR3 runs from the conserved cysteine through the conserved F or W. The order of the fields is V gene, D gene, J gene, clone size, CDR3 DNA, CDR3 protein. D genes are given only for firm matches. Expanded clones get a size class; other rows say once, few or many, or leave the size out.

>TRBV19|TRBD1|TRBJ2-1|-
TGTGCCAGTAGTTCGGCCAGGGGGCTCGATTCGTATGAGCAGTTCTTC
CASSSARGLDSYEQFF
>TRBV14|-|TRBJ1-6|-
TGTGCCAGCAGTTGGGGGGGGGATTCACCCCTCCACTTT
CASSWGGDSPLHF
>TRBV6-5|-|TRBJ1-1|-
TGTGCCAGCACCTTGGGGGGGGCTGAAGCTTTCTTT
CASTLGGAEAFF
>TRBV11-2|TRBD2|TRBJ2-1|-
TGTGCCAGCAGCTCCACGACTAGCGCACCCTACAATGAGCAGTTCTTC
CASSSTTSAPYNEQFF
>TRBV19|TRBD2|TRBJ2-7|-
TGTGCCAGTAGCCTGACTAGCGGGGTCTACGAGCAGTACTTC
CASSLTSGVYEQYF
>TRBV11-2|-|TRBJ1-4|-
TGTGCCAGCAGCTTAGGGAGGGCGGCCAAGAATGAAAAACTGTTTTTT
CASSLGRAAKNEKLFF
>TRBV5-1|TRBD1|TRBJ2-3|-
TGCGCCAGCAGCCTTGGACAGGGAGGTGGCACAGATACGCAGTATTTT
CASSLGQGGGTDTQYF
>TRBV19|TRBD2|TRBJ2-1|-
TGTGCCAGTAGAAAGAGAGCGGGAGGGGATTACAATGAGCAGTTCTTC
CASRKRAGGDYNEQFF
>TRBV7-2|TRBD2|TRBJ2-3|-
TGTGCCAGCAGCTTAGCGGCCGCTAGCGGGGGGGCGTATTTT
CASSLAAASGGAYF
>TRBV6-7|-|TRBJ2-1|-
TGTGCCAGCAGTTACTCTAGAGGGCCGAGCTCCTACAATGAGCAGTTCTTC
CASSYSRGPSSYNEQFF
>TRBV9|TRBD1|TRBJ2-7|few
TGTGCCAGCAGCGTAGGGGGACAGGGGAACGAGCAGTACTTC
CASSVGGQGNEQYF
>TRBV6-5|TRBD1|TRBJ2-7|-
TGTGCCAGCAGCCCCTCCAGGGGGCACTCCTACGAGCAGTACTTC
CASSPSRGHSYEQYF
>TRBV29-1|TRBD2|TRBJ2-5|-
TGCAGCGTTGAGGCAACTAGCGGGAGGGCCTTAGAGACCCAGTACTTC
CSVEATSGRALETQYF
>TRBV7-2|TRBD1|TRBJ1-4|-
TGTGCCAGCAGCTCCGGAGGGACAGGGCCTAATGAAAAACTGTTTTTT
CASSSGGTGPNEKLFF
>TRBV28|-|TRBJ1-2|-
TGTGCCAGCAGTCTCCTGGGGGGGAACTATGGCTACACCTTC
CASSLLGGNYGYTF
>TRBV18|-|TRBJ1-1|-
TGTGCCAGCTCACCACCGGGAGGGGGTAGCAGCACTGAAGCTTTCTTT
CASSPPGGGSSTEAFF
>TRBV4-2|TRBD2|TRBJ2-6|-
TGTGCCAGCAGCCAGGACCGGGGGGTTGGGGCCAACGTCCTGACTTTC
CASSQDRGVGANVLTF
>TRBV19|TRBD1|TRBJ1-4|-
TGTGCCACTGGGACAGCCGCAACTAATGAAAAACTGTTTTTT
CATGTAATNEKLFF
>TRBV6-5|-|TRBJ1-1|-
TGTGCCAGCAGGTCCGCTTTGAGGGCTTTCTTT
CASRSALRAFF
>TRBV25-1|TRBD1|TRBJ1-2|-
TGTGCCAGCAGGGAACAGGGGGCTTATGGCTACACCTTC
CASREQGAYGYTF
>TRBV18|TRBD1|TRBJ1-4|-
TGTGCCAGCTCCGAAGATCAGGGGGCGGATGAAAAACTGTTTTTT
CASSEDQGADEKLFF
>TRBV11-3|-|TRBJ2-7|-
TGTGCCAGCAGCTTGGGGCTCACAACGGACTACGAGCAGTACTTC
CASSLGLTTDYEQYF
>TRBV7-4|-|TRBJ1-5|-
TGTGCCAGCAGCCCCGCGGGGGGCAATCAGCCCCAGCATTTT
CASSPAGGNQPQHF
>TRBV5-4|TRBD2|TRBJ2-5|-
TGTGCCAGCAGCTTGGGAGTAGCGGGGGGATCCCAAGAGACCCAGTACTTC
CASSLGVAGGSQETQYF
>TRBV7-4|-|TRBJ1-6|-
TGTGCCAGCAGTCGCACAGGCGTTTGGAATTCACCCCTCCACTTT
CASSRTGVWNSPLHF
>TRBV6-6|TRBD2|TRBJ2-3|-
TGTGCCAGCAGGACATGGCGGGAGGGCCCCGGAGATACGCAGTATTTT
CASRTWREGPGDTQYF
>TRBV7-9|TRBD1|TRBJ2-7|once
TGTGCCAGCAGCCGACAGGGAACCTCCTCCTACGAGCAGTACTTC
CASSRQGTSSYEQYF
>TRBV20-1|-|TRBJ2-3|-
TGCAGTGCCCAGGGCACAGATACGCAGTATTTT
CSAQGTDTQYF
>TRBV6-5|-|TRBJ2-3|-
TGTGCCAGCATGGGCCCCCCCTCTAGCACAGATACGCAGTATTTT
CASMGPPSSTDTQYF
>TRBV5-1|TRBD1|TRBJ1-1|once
TGCGCCAGCAGCTTGGCCGGGGACAGAGGAAACACTGAAGCTTTCTTT
CASSLAGDRGNTEAFF
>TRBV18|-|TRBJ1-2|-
TGTGCCAGCTCACCAGAAGAGGGAGGGAATGGCTACACCTTC
CASSPEEGGNGYTF
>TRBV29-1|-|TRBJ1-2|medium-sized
TGCAGCGTTGTCTGGATCGGTTCGGGAGCCGATTCCTATGGCTACACCTTC
CSVVWIGSGADSYGYTF
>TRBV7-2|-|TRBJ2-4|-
TGTGCCAGCAGCTTAGGAGGCCTAGCCAAAAACATTCAGTACTTC
CASSLGGLAKNIQYF
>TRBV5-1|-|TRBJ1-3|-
TGCGCCAGCAGCTTGGAGCCCATTTCTGGAAACACCATATATTTT
CASSLEPISGNTIYF
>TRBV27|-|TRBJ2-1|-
TGTGCCAGCAGTCCGCCATTAGCGGAACTTTCCTACAATGAGCAGTTCTTC
CASSPPLAELSYNEQFF
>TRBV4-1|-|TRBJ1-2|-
TGCGCCAGCAGCCAGCCGATTAGATCTTATGGCTACACCTTC
CASSQPIRSYGYTF
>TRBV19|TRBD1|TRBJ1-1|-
TGTGCCAGTATTGGGTCGCGACAGGGTAGTGCTGAAGCTTTCTTT
CASIGSRQGSAEAFF
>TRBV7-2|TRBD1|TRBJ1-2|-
TGTGCCAGCAGCCCGGGGGACAGGGGGCGAGGCTACACCTTC
CASSPGDRGRGYTF
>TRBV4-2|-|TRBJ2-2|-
TGTGCCAGCAGCCAAACCGGACAGAAGGGAGTCGCCGGGGAGCTGTTTTTT
CASSQTGQKGVAGELFF
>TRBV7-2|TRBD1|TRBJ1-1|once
TGTGCCAGCAGCTTATTAACAGGGGCTGAAGCTTTCTTT
CASSLLTGAEAFF
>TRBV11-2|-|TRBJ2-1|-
TGTGCCACCGGGACATACAATGAGCAGTTCTTC
CATGTYNEQFF
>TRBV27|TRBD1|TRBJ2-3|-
TGTGCCAGCAGCGACAGGGGGCGAACAGATACGCAGTATTTT
CASSDRGRTDTQYF
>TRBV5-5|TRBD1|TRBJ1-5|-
TGTGCCAGCAGCTTAGGGACAGGCAATCAGCCCCAGCATTTT
CASSLGTGNQPQHF
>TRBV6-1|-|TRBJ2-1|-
TGTGCCAGCACTGAGAACTTCGGGGCCTACAATGAGCAGTTCTTC
CASTENFGAYNEQFF
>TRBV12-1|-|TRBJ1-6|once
TGTGCCAGCAGCTTGGCTGACAAAAATTCACCCCTCCACTTT
CASSLADKNSPLHF
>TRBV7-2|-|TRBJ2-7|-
TGTGCCAGCAGCCCCTCCGGGACACTGAGGAACGAGCAGTACTTC
CASSPSGTLRNEQYF
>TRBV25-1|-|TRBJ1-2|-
TGTGCCAGCAGTGAACGGTTGGACACCTATGGCTACACCTTC
CASSERLDTYGYTF
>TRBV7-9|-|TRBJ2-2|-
TGTGCCAGCAGCTTAGGCAGGGTTGACACCGGGGAGCTGTTTTTT
CASSLGRVDTGELFF
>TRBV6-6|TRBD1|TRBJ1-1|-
TGTGCCAGCAGCCCTCGGACAGGGGGCACTGAAGCTTTCTTT
CASSPRTGGTEAFF
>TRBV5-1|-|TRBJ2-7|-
TGCGCCAGCCGATACGGGGACATTAGCTCCTACGAGCAGTACTTC
CASRYGDISSYEQYF
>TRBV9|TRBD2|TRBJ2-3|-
TGTGCCAGCAGCGTAGGGACTAGCGGGACAACAGATACGCAGTATTTT
CASSVGTSGTTDTQYF
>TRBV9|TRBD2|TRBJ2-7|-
TGTGCCAGCAGCGTAGCGCCTAGCGGCTACGAGCAGTACTTC
CASSVAPSGYEQYF
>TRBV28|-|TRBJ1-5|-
TGTGCCAGCAGTCCCTATGTTGGGGGCTCGAGTCAGCCCCAGCATTTT
CASSPYVGGSSQPQHF
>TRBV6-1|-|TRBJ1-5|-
TGTGCCAGCAGGATCAGGGAAAATCAGCCCCAGCATTTT
CASRIRENQPQHF
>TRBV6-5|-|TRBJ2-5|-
TGTGCCAGCAGTTACTCACAGGGATACCAAGAGACCCAGTACTTC
CASSYSQGYQETQYF